The 15 T cell receptor beta chains listed next were all sequenced from one sample in a study of OX40 agonist ivuxolimab in advanced cancers. Library construction relied on the immunoSEQ multiplex PCR assay. Entries here come from immuneACCESS through TCRdb and include only in-frame sequences with V and J called. Some clones fail to appear in such tables; in the studies checked, an unresolved V gene covers under half of the shortfall, and the cause of the remainder is unknown. This sample holds 97,000 or so clones; around 89% were observed only once. The ten most abundant clones make up 0.15% to 0.2% of the sample. The material was CD4+ or CD8+ T cells sorted from blood, obtained in a trial of the OX40 agonist ivuxolimab. These receptors all stem from an adult with an advanced solid tumor such as melanoma, head and neck, liver or kidney cancer.

The chain has TRBV30 and TRBJ1-6; D gene unclear. Germline V gives CDR1 GTSNPN, CDR2 SVGIG (reference sequence). Trimming left V 4 bases short and J 0 bases short, with 10 bases between. The CDR3 sequence is 15 residues long. The CDR3 bases are TGTGCCTGGAACTTAGCCAGCTCCTATAATTCACCCCTCCACTTT. Amino acids: CAWNLASSYNSPLHF.

J is TRBJ1-4 and V is TRBV30, with D tentatively TRBD1 (5 bases). This CDR3 spans 14 amino acids. Per germline, CDR1 GTSNPN and CDR2 SVGIG (reference sequence). Trimming left V 4 bases short and J 8 bases short, with 17 bases between. CDR3 bases: TGTGCCTGGACCCGGGGGGGGATAGGGGAAAAACTGTTTTTT. Protein sequence: CAWTRGGIGEKLFF.

This chain connects TRBV30 to TRBJ1-4; no reliable D call. Trimming stripped 1 base from V and 5 bases from J, with 17 bases between. This CDR3 has 16 amino acids. The germline V gene encodes CDR1 GTSNPN and CDR2 SVGIG (reference sequence). The CDR3 is CAWSEAVAVWNEKLFF. In DNA, the CDR3 is TGTGCCTGGAGTGAAGCCGTAGCGGTCTGGAATGAAAAACTGTTTTTT.

This sequence joins TRBV6-5 and TRBJ1-5; TRBD1 agrees at 7 bases. V shed 8 bases and J 10 bases; nucleotides not matched to a gene: 8. CDR1 and CDR2 from the germline V gene are MNHEY and SVGAGI. The CDR3 has 12 residues. CDR3 sequence (DNA): TGTGCCAGCGGGACAGAATTCAGCCCCCAGCATTTT. This translates into CASGTEFSPQHF.

The V call is TRBV6-4, the J call TRBJ2-7; TRBD1 aligns across 7 bases. The germline CDR1 and CDR2 sequences are MRHNA and SNTAGT. With 9 bases clipped from V and 2 bases from J, the junction kept 4 bases outside the gene matches. CDR3 length: 12 residues. CDR3 loop: CARRDSTYEQYF. The CDR3 region has the DNA TGTGCCAGGAGGGACAGTACCTACGAGCAGTACTTC.

V usage is TRBV6-1 and J usage is TRBJ2-5, with 7 bases matching TRBD2. The germline V gene has CDR1 MNHNS and CDR2 SASEGT. Unmatched junction bases numbered 8, after V lost 7 bases and J lost 3 bases. The CDR3 spans 14 residues. CDR3 protein: CASTEGGNEETQYF. The CDR3 DNA reads TGTGCCAGCACCGAGGGAGGGAACGAAGAGACCCAGTACTTC.

The chain is built from TRBV11-2 and TRBJ2-2; TRBD2 matches at 7 bases. Germline CDR1 is SGHAT and CDR2 is FQNNGV. Trimming cost V 2 bases and J 3 bases; bases outside gene matches: 6. CDR3 length equals 16 residues. CDR3 DNA sequence: TGTGCCAGCAGCTTATGGGCTAGCGGCCACACCGGGGAGCTGTTTTTT. Translation: CASSLWASGHTGELFF. The entire variable domain, with the rest obtained from reference TRBV11-2 and TRBJ2-2, is as follows: EAGVAQSPRYKIIEKRQSVAFWCNPISGHATLYWYQQILGQGPKLLIQFQNNGVVDDSQLPKDRFSAERLKGVDSTLKIQPAKLEDSAVYLCASSLWASGHTGELFFGEGSRLTVL.

The chain couples TRBV6-6 to TRBJ2-1; 7 bases match TRBD2. The CDR3 runs to 15 residues. Germline trimming cut 0 bases from V and 7 bases from J; bases unmatched to any gene: 6. Germline V gene data show CDR1 as MNHNY and CDR2 as SVGAGI (reference sequence). DNA of the CDR3: TGTGCCAGCAGTTACTCCCCAGGGCGGGAGAATGAGCAGTTCTTC. Residues: CASSYSPGRENEQFF.

The chain links TRBV29-1 to TRBJ2-1; maybe TRBD2 (6 bases). The CDR3 covers 13 residues. Germline V gives CDR1 SQVTM, CDR2 ANQGSEA. Trimming left V 7 bases short and J 3 bases short, with 13 bases between. The CDR3 DNA is TGCAGCGCCGCCCCGGACTACTACAATGAGCAGTTCTTC. Its protein is CSAAPDYYNEQFF.

In its sample, this clone was seen once. V and J are TRBV9 and TRBJ1-1; 10 bases line up with TRBD1. The germline V gene encodes CDR1 SGDLS and CDR2 YYNGEE. The CDR3 length is 15 residues. Trimming cost V 1 base and J 4 bases; bases outside gene matches: 4. The CDR3 loop reads CASSVQGQGITEAFF. CDR3 coding DNA: TGTGCCAGCAGCGTACAGGGACAGGGGATCACTGAAGCTTTCTTT.

The chain carries TRBV10-3 and TRBJ1-2; D is ambiguous. Germline V gene data show CDR1 as ENHRY and CDR2 as SYGVKD. V dropped 3 bases and J dropped 3 bases, with 14 bases sitting between them. CDR3 size: 15 residues. The CDR3 sequence is CAISDHLTSDYGYTF. CDR3 in DNA: TGTGCCATCAGTGATCATCTAACTAGTGACTATGGCTACACCTTC.

The chain couples TRBV11-2 to TRBJ1-2, with a tentative D call TRBD1 (5 bases). The CDR3 covers 16 residues. Looked up from germline, CDR1 is SGHAT and CDR2 is FQNNGV. Deletions cut 1 base from V and 8 bases from J, with 20 bases between. CDR3 nucleotide sequence: TGTGCCAGCAGCTTAGCGGTTTTTGGGACTCTGAGCGGCTACACCTTC. It is translated as CASSLAVFGTLSGYTF.

The rearrangement joins TRBV13 to TRBJ2-3, with 12 positions matching TRBD2. CDR1 is PRHDT and CDR2 is FYEKMQ in the germline V gene (reference sequence). The CDR3 runs 17 residues. V lost 5 bases, J lost 0 bases, and 6 bases stayed unmatched. CDR3 DNA: TGTGCCAGCAGCCCGACTAGCGGGGGCCCGAGCACAGATACGCAGTATTTT. Protein product: CASSPTSGGPSTDTQYF.

The J gene is TRBJ2-2, the V gene TRBV5-1; D gene ambiguous. The CDR3 sequence is 14 residues long. V was trimmed by 1 base and J by 5 bases, leaving 9 bases between them. CDR1 is SGHRS, CDR2 YFSETQ, per germline. The CDR3 DNA is TGCGCCAGCAGCTTGATAAGCGAGACCGGGGAGCTGTTTTTT. Its translation is CASSLISETGELFF.

The chain uses TRBV5-1 and TRBJ1-1; D unresolved. Germline V gene data show CDR1 as SGHRS and CDR2 as YFSETQ. The CDR3 totals 15 residues. Deletions cut 4 bases from V and 0 bases from J, with 13 bases between. CDR3 region: CASSPHIGVNTEAFF. The DNA for the CDR3 is TGCGCCAGCAGCCCACATATTGGAGTGAACACTGAAGCTTTCTTT.